Below, 13 T cell receptor beta chains from the same sample are listed, as sequenced in a study of T cell responses to AZD1222 COVID-19 vaccine. The data were produced by immunoSEQ multiplex PCR, yet TCRdb's version contains in-frame clones alone and is incomplete. The top ten hold approximately 1.5% of the sample, which has roughly 130,000 clones, 70% to 90% seen once. The specimen comprised peripheral blood, sampled on day 0 of AZD1222 vaccination. The source of these receptors is an adult in good health.

V usage is TRBV6-2 or TRBV6-3 and J usage is TRBJ1-1, with 8 bases that match TRBD1. CDR1 and CDR2 from the germline V gene are MNHEY and SVGEGT. This CDR3 has 15 residues. After removal of 2 bases from V and 0 bases from J, the junction contained 2 bases not matched to a gene. CDR3 DNA: TGTGCCAGCAGTTACCCGGGACAGGTGAACACTGAAGCTTTCTTT. This translates into CASSYPGQVNTEAFF.

The chain has TRBV5-1 and TRBJ1-1; the D gene is possibly TRBD1 (6 bases). The CDR3 extends over 16 amino acids. CDR1 SGHRS and CDR2 YFSETQ come from the germline V gene. V lost 9 bases, J lost 0 bases, and 21 bases lay in between. In DNA form, the CDR3 reads TGCGCCACCCGCGGCGCCCAGGGGTCGATGAACACTGAAGCTTTCTTT. It is translated as CATRGAQGSMNTEAFF. Together with reference TRBV5-1 and TRBJ1-1, the CDR3 gives the full variable domain: KAGVTQTPRYLIKTRGQQVTLSCSPISGHRSVSWYQQTPGQGLQFLFEYFSETQRNKGNFPGRFSGRQFSNSRSEMNVSTLELGDSALYLCATRGAQGSMNTEAFFGQGTRLTVV.

The chain carries TRBV30 and TRBJ1-3, with D uncertain. Germline V gene data show CDR1 as GTSNPN and CDR2 as SVGIG (reference sequence). Trimming left V 0 bases short and J 3 bases short, with 6 bases between. This CDR3 is built from 13 residues. This chain's CDR3 is CAWSVSVGNTIYF. The CDR3 DNA sequence: TGTGCCTGGAGTGTTTCAGTTGGAAACACCATATATTTT.

The chain is built from TRBV3-1 (or the pseudogene TRBV3-2) and TRBJ2-7; TRBD2 matches 9 bases. This CDR3 contains 15 residues. V shed 4 bases and J 5 bases; nucleotides not matched to a gene: 9. Germline-derived CDR1 and CDR2 are LGHDT and YNNKEL (reference sequence). Here the CDR3 reads CASSRTGLAFHEQYF. The CDR3 bases are TGTGCCAGCAGCCGGACAGGACTAGCGTTCCACGAGCAGTACTTC.

Only one count was recorded for this clone. The chain links TRBV18 to TRBJ1-3, with no clear D. The V end was cut by 4 bases, the J end by 4 bases, with 8 bases between. The CDR3 length is 13 residues. Germline V gene lookup returns CDR1 KGHSH and CDR2 LQKENI. The CDR3: CASSQGSGNTIYF. The DNA for the CDR3 is TGTGCCAGCTCACAGGGAAGCGGAAACACCATATATTTT. Based on the CDR3 plus reference TRBV18 and TRBJ1-3, the full variable domain is NAGVMQNPRHLVRRRGQEARLRCSPMKGHSHVYWYRQLPEEGLKFMVYLQKENIIDESGMPKERFSAEFPKEGPSILRIQQVVRGDSAAYFCASSQGSGNTIYFGEGSWLTVV.

The rearrangement joins TRBV30 to TRBJ1-2, with D hard to call. Germline V gene data show CDR1 as GTSNPN and CDR2 as SVGIG (reference sequence). V lost 5 bases and J 8 bases, leaving 18 bases between the germline ends. CDR3 length: 13 residues. Here the CDR3 DNA reads TGTGCCTGGTACGCACAGTCGTTTGGGGGCTACACCTTC. Translation gives CAWYAQSFGGYTF.

The gene calls are TRBV4-1 and TRBJ2-5, with 10 nucleotides matching TRBD2. The CDR3 sequence is 18 residues long. Trimming removed 4 bases from V and 5 bases from J; junction bases left unmatched: 16. CDR1 and CDR2 from the germline V gene are MGHRA and YSYEKL. CDR3 nucleotide sequence: TGCGCCAGCAGCCCGGGGTCTAGCGGGGGCCCCGGTTGGGAGACCCAGTACTTC. Translation: CASSPGSSGGPGWETQYF.

This chain connects TRBV5-1 to TRBJ1-2; 11 bases are a match to TRBD1. This CDR3 contains 17 residues. The junction had 13 bases not matched to a gene; V was cut back by 5 bases and J by 4 bases. The V gene's germline CDR1 is SGHRS and CDR2 YFSETQ. In nucleotides, the CDR3 is TGCGCCAGCAGTAACACCAGATCCGGGACAGGGGGCTATGGCTACACCTTC. This translates into CASSNTRSGTGGYGYTF.

The V and J genes are TRBV10-3 and TRBJ2-7; D uncertain. This CDR3 spans 12 amino acids. V lost 8 bases and J lost 2, with 10 bases in between. Per germline, CDR1 ENHRY and CDR2 SYGVKD. The CDR3 DNA follows: TGTGCCATCGAAACTCTCACCTACGAGCAGTACTTC. Amino acid sequence: CAIETLTYEQYF.

This chain joins TRBV18 and TRBJ2-3; D assignment may be TRBD1 or TRBD2 (7 bases each). This CDR3 contains 17 residues. Looked up from germline, CDR1 is KGHSH and CDR2 is LQKENI. Deletions cut 2 bases from V and 4 bases from J, with 19 bases between. The CDR3 nucleotides read TGTGCCAGCTCACCAGCCCGGGGAGGGGGCGGAGCAGATACGCAGTATTTT. Amino acids: CASSPARGGGGADTQYF.

The V gene is TRBV7-8, the J gene TRBJ1-2, with D uncertain. Germline V gene lookup returns CDR1 SGHVS and CDR2 FQNEAQ. This CDR3 contains 13 residues. V lost 1 base, J lost 8 bases, and 11 bases lay in between. CDR3 DNA: TGTGCCAGCAGCTTAGGGTCGTCGGCAGGCTACACCTTC. Its translation: CASSLGSSAGYTF. The variable domain in full, with the rest retrieved from reference TRBV7-8 and TRBJ1-2, is GAGVSQSPRYKVAKRGQDVALRCDPISGHVSLFWYQQALGQGPEFLTYFQNEAQLDKSGLPSDRFFAERPEGSVSTLKIQRTQQEDSAVYLCASSLGSSAGYTFGSGTRLTVV.

V usage is TRBV19 and J usage is TRBJ1-1; a possible D gene is TRBD1 (6 bases). CDR3 size: 13 residues. Germline CDR1 and CDR2: LNHDA and SQIVND (reference sequence). Trimming removed 6 bases from V and 5 bases from J, with 13 bases in between. CDR3 region: CASREGGRTEAFF. The CDR3 DNA reads as TGTGCCAGTAGGGAAGGGGGGCGGACTGAAGCTTTCTTT.

This clone was detected once. The V gene is TRBV24-1, the J gene TRBJ1-2, with no clear D. Trimming cost V 3 bases and J 8 bases, with 12 bases left between them. This CDR3 contains 13 residues. Germline CDR1 is KGHDR and CDR2 is SFDVKD. The CDR3 nucleotides read TGTGCCACCAGTGATCCGTCGGGTCGCGGCTACACCTTC. This sequence encodes CATSDPSGRGYTF.